Listed here are 15 T cell receptor beta chains from one sample, sequenced in a study of cytomegalovirus exposure and HLA in healthy donors. The repertoire was sequenced with immunoSEQ multiplex PCR; TCRdb's copy has only in-frame clones and lacks some. The table has 260,000 or so clones, roughly 90% seen once. The sample taken for sequencing was PBMCs. All receptors derive from a young woman in good health and CMV-seronegative.

The genes are TRBV9 and TRBJ2-7, with 7 bases that match TRBD1. CDR3 size: 14 residues. Trimming took 4 bases from V and 2 from J; bases not matched to a gene: 6. Germline CDR1 is SGDLS and CDR2 is YYNGEE. For the CDR3, the DNA is TGTGCCAGCAGCCCCCGACAGGGCCCCTACGAGCAGTACTTC. Encoded protein: CASSPRQGPYEQYF.

J is TRBJ1-2 and V is TRBV9, with D hard to call. Trimming left V 0 bases short and J 6 bases short, with 18 bases between. Germline CDR1 SGDLS, CDR2 YYNGEE. This CDR3 has 16 amino acids. The CDR3 spells CASSVGQTTARDGYTF. DNA of the CDR3: TGTGCCAGCAGCGTAGGCCAAACGACGGCACGGGATGGCTACACCTTC.

The rearrangement joins TRBV9 to TRBJ2-1; 7 bases map to TRBD2. V shed 3 bases and J 5 bases; nucleotides not matched to a gene: 11. Germline CDR1 SGDLS, CDR2 YYNGEE. The CDR3 loop spans 16 amino acids. This CDR3 reads CASSAHGRLANNEQFF. CDR3 nucleotide sequence: TGTGCCAGCAGCGCTCACGGGAGACTAGCTAACAATGAGCAGTTCTTC.

V is TRBV7-3 and J is TRBJ2-7; 8 bases are a match to TRBD2. The CDR3 sequence is 14 residues long. The J segment lost 3 bases and the V segment lost 4 bases, leaving 5 bases of the junction unmatched. Germline assignment: CDR1 SGHTA and CDR2 FQGTGA. The CDR3 here is CASSSPREGYEQYF. In DNA form, the CDR3 reads TGTGCCAGCAGCTCCCCCCGGGAGGGCTACGAGCAGTACTTC.

This chain uses TRBV2 with TRBJ2-6, with TRBD2 as a possible D gene (5 bases). CDR3 length equals 18 residues. The V and J ends lost 7 bases and 0 bases respectively, with 19 bases between them. Germline loops: CDR1 SNHLY, CDR2 FYNNEI. In nucleotides, the CDR3 is TGTGCCAGCAATAAACTTGTCTTAGCGCGCTCTGGGGCCAACGTCCTGACTTTC. This gives the protein CASNKLVLARSGANVLTF.

V usage is TRBV10-3 and J usage is TRBJ2-1; 8 bases line up with TRBD2. This CDR3 is built from 15 residues. CDR1 and CDR2 from the germline V gene are ENHRY and SYGVKD. V was pared by 2 bases and J by 5 bases, with 5 bases of the junction left unmatched. In DNA form, the CDR3 reads TGTGCCATCAGTGAGCCTAGCGGGCCCAACAATGAGCAGTTCTTC. It codes for CAISEPSGPNNEQFF.

The V and J genes are TRBV9 and TRBJ2-1; a possible D gene is TRBD2 (5 bases). The CDR3 loop spans 15 amino acids. Germline CDR1 is SGDLS and CDR2 is YYNGEE. Trimming removed 0 bases at V and 1 base at J, with 8 bases between. Written as DNA, the CDR3 is TGTGCCAGCAGCGTAGTTAGCGTTTCCTACAATGAGCAGTTCTTC. Its protein is CASSVVSVSYNEQFF.

The chain recombines TRBV28 with TRBJ2-4; a possible D gene is TRBD2 (6 bases). Per the germline V gene, CDR1 is MDHEN and CDR2 is SYDVKM. With 6 bases removed from V and 3 bases from J, the gap between germline ends came to 12 bases. This CDR3 is 14 amino acids long. CDR3 amino acids: CASRGGLVKNIQYF. The CDR3 DNA reads TGTGCCAGCAGGGGGGGTTTGGTCAAAAACATTCAGTACTTC.

V gene TRBV28 combines with J gene TRBJ2-3, with a tentative D call TRBD1 (6 bases). CDR1 and CDR2 (germline): MDHEN, SYDVKM. The CDR3 extends over 14 amino acids. V gave up 6 bases and J gave up 4 bases, with 14 bases separating them. CDR3 loop: CASSLYRDADTQYF. The CDR3 DNA reads as TGTGCCAGCAGCCTTTACAGGGACGCAGATACGCAGTATTTT.

The rearrangement uses TRBV5-1 and TRBJ1-1; possibly TRBD1 for D (5 bases). Germline V gene lookup returns CDR1 SGHRS and CDR2 YFSETQ. The CDR3 length is 17 residues. Trimming shortened V by 5 bases and J by 0 bases, and 20 bases separated the two germline ends. CDR3 DNA sequence: TGCGCCAGCAGGTTTTTGCCCCCGGAGGGGATGAACACTGAAGCTTTCTTT. Its protein is CASRFLPPEGMNTEAFF.

The chain uses TRBV7-2 and TRBJ2-1; D is possibly TRBD1 (6 bases). The germline CDR1 and CDR2 sequences are SGHTA and FQGNSA. CDR3 length: 15 residues. V shed 1 base and J shed 2 bases, with 9 bases lying between them. CDR3 loop: CASSLGPGAYNEQFF. The CDR3 DNA follows: TGTGCCAGCAGCTTAGGCCCAGGGGCCTACAATGAGCAGTTCTTC.

The chain employs TRBV7-2 and TRBJ2-3, with 10 bases fitting TRBD2. This CDR3 comprises 16 residues. Trimming at V came to 4 bases and at J to 2 bases, leaving 6 bases not matched to a gene. The germline V gene has CDR1 SGHTA and CDR2 FQGNSA. CDR3 region: CASSSKTSGHTDTQYF. In nucleotides, the CDR3 is TGTGCCAGCAGCTCAAAGACTAGCGGGCACACAGATACGCAGTATTTT. Variable domain in full (rest from reference TRBV7-2 and TRBJ2-3): GAGVSQSPSNKVTEKGKDVELRCDPISGHTALYWYRQSLGQGLEFLIYFQGNSAPDKSGLPSDRFSAERTGGSVSTLTIQRTQQEDSAVYLCASSSKTSGHTDTQYFGPGTRLTVL.

Concerning this clone itself: The sample has other DNA sequences that encode this CDR3 too. This rearrangement joins TRBV5-1 to TRBJ2-7; 7 nucleotides line up with TRBD2. This CDR3 is built from 12 residues. Germline V lookup: CDR1 SGHRS, CDR2 YFSETQ. J lost 6 bases, V lost 0 bases, and 0 bases had no gene match. Here the CDR3 DNA reads TGCGCCAGCAGCTTGGGGGGGGGCGAGCAGTACTTC. Protein: CASSLGGGEQYF.

This sequence joins TRBV19 and TRBJ1-2; 10 nucleotides line up with TRBD1. This CDR3 is 14 amino acids long. Germline V lookup: CDR1 LNHDA, CDR2 SQIVND (reference sequence). Trimming at V came to 5 bases and at J to 5 bases, leaving 5 bases not matched to a gene. The DNA of the CDR3 is TGTGCCAGTAGTGCGGACAGGGGGGCGTATGGCTACACCTTC. Residues: CASSADRGAYGYTF.

This chain's CDR3 is CASSLGQSSTDTQYF. DNA of the CDR3: TGCGCCAGCAGCTTGGGGCAGTCTAGCACAGATACGCAGTATTTT. The rearrangement joins TRBV5-1 to TRBJ2-3; D gene unclear. Between the trimmed V and J ends, which lost 0 bases and 0 bases, there was a span of 8 bases. The CDR3 is 15 amino acids. Per the germline V gene, CDR1 is SGHRS and CDR2 is YFSETQ.